This passage covers 25 T cell receptor beta chains from one sample sequenced in a study of blood T cell repertoires in COVID-19 (dated by TCRdb to 2019 to 2021). Preparation of the library involved the immunoSEQ multiplex PCR assay. Held by TCRdb, this immuneACCESS table contains in-frame sequences only and omits some clones. Under half of the omission traces to an unresolved V gene where checked; the cause of the rest is unknown. In all, the sample holds some 96,000 clones, and 70% to 80% of those were seen once. The leading ten clones occupy over 30% of the sample. Sequencing was carried out using peripheral blood. These receptors came from a man in his 70s with active or convalescent COVID-19.

The rearrangement links TRBV6-2 or TRBV6-3 to TRBJ2-1; no firm D call. The V and J ends lost 3 bases and 6 bases respectively, with 12 bases between them. The germline gives CDR1 MNHEY, CDR2 SVGEGT. The CDR3 is made up of 14 amino acids. The CDR3 nucleotides read TGTGCCAGCAGTTATGGTCTAGAAGGCAATGAGCAGTTCTTC. Translated, it gives CASSYGLEGNEQFF.

This rearrangement joins TRBV4-1 to TRBJ1-2; the match to TRBD1 covers 8 bases. The CDR3 loop spans 13 amino acids. Germline loops: CDR1 MGHRA, CDR2 YSYEKL. J lost 5 bases, V lost 2 bases, and 1 base had no gene match. CDR3 nucleotide sequence: TGCGCCAGCAGCCAAACAGGGGGTTATGGCTACACCTTC. It encodes CASSQTGGYGYTF.

The V and J genes are TRBV24-1 and TRBJ2-2; D is unresolved. V was clipped by 0 bases and J by 6 bases, with 4 bases between them. This CDR3 region has 13 residues. Looked up from germline, CDR1 is KGHDR and CDR2 is SFDVKD. CDR3 amino acids: CATSDLQSGELFF. For the CDR3, the DNA is TGTGCCACCAGTGATTTGCAGTCCGGGGAGCTGTTTTTT.

This clone was recorded a few times. V and J are TRBV27 and TRBJ1-1, with 8 nucleotides matching TRBD1. The germline CDR1 and CDR2 sequences are MNHEY and SMNVEV (reference sequence). The CDR3 contains 17 residues. The junction had 13 bases not matched to a gene; V was cut back by 3 bases and J by 4 bases. The DNA for the CDR3 is TGTGCCAGCAGTTTGGGCACAGGGGGGGGTGGAAGCACTGAAGCTTTCTTT. This gives the protein CASSLGTGGGGSTEAFF.

This chain uses TRBV19 with TRBJ1-2, with 8 positions matching TRBD1. Losses at the gene ends were 5 bases for V and 3 bases for J; bases not matched to a gene: 5. The CDR3 contains 14 residues. The V gene's germline CDR1 is LNHDA and CDR2 SQIVND (reference sequence). CDR3 sequence (DNA): TGTGCCAGTAGTCCTCGGGGACAGGACTATGGCTACACCTTC. Encoded protein: CASSPRGQDYGYTF. Full variable domain (rest looked up from reference TRBV19 and TRBJ1-2): DGGITQSPKYLFRKEGQNVTLSCEQNLNHDAMYWYRQDPGQGLRLIYYSQIVNDFQKGDIAEGYSVSREKKESFPLTVTSAQKNPTAFYLCASSPRGQDYGYTFGSGTRLTVV.

The chain employs TRBV4-2 and TRBJ1-2, with a possible D match to TRBD1 (6 bases). V lost 2 bases and J lost 8, with 18 bases in between. The CDR3 is 15 residues long. CDR1 and CDR2 (germline): LGHNA, YNFKEQ. As DNA, the CDR3 is TGTGCCAGCAGCCAACCTGAAGGGACAATTGGGGGCTACACCTTC. Amino acid sequence: CASSQPEGTIGGYTF.

The chain uses TRBV4-3 and TRBJ1-2; TRBD1 is a possible D gene (6 bases). The germline V gene encodes CDR1 LGHNA and CDR2 YSLEER. Trimming shortened V by 0 bases and J by 0 bases, and 11 bases separated the two germline ends. The CDR3 sequence is 16 residues long. The chain's CDR3 is CASSQDGTPTNYGYTF. The DNA of the CDR3 is TGCGCCAGCAGCCAAGACGGGACACCTACTAACTATGGCTACACCTTC.

CDR3 sequence reads: CASSNRDSPYNEQFF. The CDR3, as DNA: TGTGCCAGCAGCAACCGGGACTCCCCCTACAATGAGCAGTTCTTC. This chain links TRBV7-2 with TRBJ2-1, with D tentatively TRBD2 (6 bases). Germline V gives CDR1 SGHTA, CDR2 FQGNSA. The CDR3 contains 15 residues. Trimming left V 5 bases short and J 2 bases short, with 13 bases between.

This chain uses TRBV4-1 with TRBJ2-3; 9 positions match TRBD1. The germline gives CDR1 MGHRA, CDR2 YSYEKL. V shed 3 bases, J shed 2 bases, and the junction held 6 bases outside the gene matches. The CDR3 totals 16 residues. In nucleotides, the CDR3 is TGCGCCAGCAGCCAGTCCGGGACAGGGTACACAGATACGCAGTATTTT. Protein product: CASSQSGTGYTDTQYF.

The chain joins TRBV5-1 to TRBJ1-5; no definite D call. The CDR3 runs 15 residues. Germline values: CDR1 SGHRS, CDR2 YFSETQ. V was clipped by 0 bases and J by 3 bases, with 10 bases between them. For the CDR3, the DNA is TGCGCCAGCAGCTTGGAAGGCGGGCCCAATCAGCCCCAGCATTTT. It encodes CASSLEGGPNQPQHF.

The gene calls are TRBV2 and TRBJ1-1, with D perhaps matching TRBD1 (5 bases). The ends were cut back, 5 bases at V and 11 bases at J, with 12 bases in the middle. Looked up from germline, CDR1 is SNHLY and CDR2 is FYNNEI. This CDR3 contains 11 residues. CDR3: CASSRWGEAFF. The CDR3 DNA follows: TGTGCCAGCAGTCGATGGGGCGAGGCTTTCTTT.

The rearrangement joins TRBV5-1 to TRBJ2-5, with a tentative D call TRBD2 (6 bases). Germline V lookup: CDR1 SGHRS, CDR2 YFSETQ. Between the trimmed V and J ends, which lost 6 bases and 4 bases, there was a span of 25 bases. The CDR3 totals 17 residues. The CDR3 is CASTKEAFGGVGETQYF. The DNA for the CDR3 is TGCGCCAGCACAAAGGAGGCCTTCGGCGGGGTCGGAGAGACCCAGTACTTC.

This chain links TRBV4-2 with TRBJ1-1; the D gene is possibly TRBD1 (6 bases). Trimming pared 1 base from V and 6 bases from J, leaving 15 bases between. The CDR3 is made up of 15 amino acids. CDR1 is LGHNA, CDR2 YNFKEQ, per germline. The CDR3 DNA follows: TGTGCCAGCAGCCAAGGCACAGGGCTAAGGGCTGAAGCTTTCTTT. This gives the protein CASSQGTGLRAEAFF.

The chain has TRBV6-2 or TRBV6-3 and TRBJ2-3, with 8 bases aligning to TRBD2. The CDR3 runs 15 residues. Per the germline V gene, CDR1 is MNHEY and CDR2 is SVGEGT. V lost 6 bases, J lost 0 bases, and 5 bases stayed unmatched. This CDR3 is CASSTRLASTDTQYF. The DNA of the CDR3 is TGTGCCAGCAGCACCCGACTAGCGAGCACAGATACGCAGTATTTT.

This sequence joins TRBV7-3 and TRBJ2-1; 9 bases are a match to TRBD2. V lost 3 bases to trimming and J lost 0 bases; unmatched junction nucleotides: 0. The CDR3 covers 15 residues. In germline, CDR1 is SGHTA, CDR2 FQGTGA. The CDR3 protein is CASSFSGSSYNEQFF. CDR3 DNA: TGTGCCAGCAGCTTTAGCGGGAGCTCCTACAATGAGCAGTTCTTC.

The chain recombines TRBV6-5 with TRBJ2-3; D uncertain. This CDR3 is built from 14 residues. Germline V gene lookup returns CDR1 MNHEY and CDR2 SVGAGI. V lost 5 bases, J lost 6 bases, and 15 bases lay in between. The CDR3 DNA follows: TGTGCCAGCAGTCGAACTGGTCTCGGGGATACGCAGTATTTT. Translated: CASSRTGLGDTQYF.

The chain has TRBV5-1 and TRBJ2-3, with 8 bases matching TRBD2. The CDR3 sequence is 16 residues long. Germline-derived CDR1 and CDR2 are SGHRS and YFSETQ. Trimming cost V 0 bases and J 2 bases; bases outside gene matches: 5. The CDR3 DNA follows: TGCGCCAGCAGCTTGGGTACAGCGGGGGCCACAGATACGCAGTATTTT. Residues: CASSLGTAGATDTQYF. The full variable domain, with the rest looked up from reference TRBV5-1 and TRBJ2-3, is KAGVTQTPRYLIKTRGQQVTLSCSPISGHRSVSWYQQTPGQGLQFLFEYFSETQRNKGNFPGRFSGRQFSNSRSEMNVSTLELGDSALYLCASSLGTAGATDTQYFGPGTRLTVL.

V and J are TRBV5-1 and TRBJ2-7; 11 bases line up with TRBD1. This CDR3 spans 15 amino acids. V shed 3 bases and J 4 bases; nucleotides not matched to a gene: 6. CDR1 is SGHRS, CDR2 YFSETQ, per germline. In DNA, the CDR3 is TGCGCCAGCAGCTCCGCCGGGACAGGGGGTTACGAGCAGTACTTC. Its translation: CASSSAGTGGYEQYF.

This clone was recorded only once. The J gene is TRBJ2-7, the V gene TRBV5-1; TRBD2 matches at 13 bases. In germline, CDR1 is SGHRS, CDR2 YFSETQ. Trimming at V came to 4 bases and at J to 10 bases, leaving 8 bases not matched to a gene. This CDR3 contains 14 residues. DNA for the CDR3: TGCGCCAGCAGCGATACTAGCGGGGGGGCGGTACAGTACTTC. Protein sequence: CASSDTSGGAVQYF.

The chain employs TRBV19 and TRBJ2-1; no clear D. The V gene's germline CDR1 is LNHDA and CDR2 SQIVND (reference sequence). V was trimmed by 8 bases and J by 3 bases, leaving 5 bases between them. CDR3 length: 11 residues. This CDR3 reads CASRVYNEQFF. Here the CDR3 DNA reads TGTGCCAGTCGTGTCTACAATGAGCAGTTCTTC.

This sequence joins TRBV5-1 and TRBJ1-3; D call uncertain. In germline, CDR1 is SGHRS, CDR2 YFSETQ. CDR3 length: 16 amino acids. Deletions cut 0 bases from V and 0 bases from J, with 10 bases between. DNA for the CDR3: TGCGCCAGCAGCTTGGGAGGGCTGCTCTCTGGAAACACCATATATTTT. Translating it yields CASSLGGLLSGNTIYF. Combining the CDR3 with reference TRBV5-1 and TRBJ1-3 gives the whole variable domain KAGVTQTPRYLIKTRGQQVTLSCSPISGHRSVSWYQQTPGQGLQFLFEYFSETQRNKGNFPGRFSGRQFSNSRSEMNVSTLELGDSALYLCASSLGGLLSGNTIYFGEGSWLTVV.

In its sample, this clone was seen a few times. The V gene is TRBV7-2, the J gene TRBJ1-5, with D hard to call. CDR3 length: 16 amino acids. Trimming took off 2 bases at V and 0 bases at J, with 11 bases between the two ends. Per germline, CDR1 SGHTA and CDR2 FQGNSA. CDR3 residues: CASSLLAVDSNQPQHF. In nucleotides, the CDR3 is TGTGCCAGCAGCTTATTGGCAGTCGATAGCAATCAGCCCCAGCATTTT. Supplemented by reference TRBV7-2 and TRBJ1-5, the full variable domain reads GAGVSQSPSNKVTEKGKDVELRCDPISGHTALYWYRQSLGQGLEFLIYFQGNSAPDKSGLPSDRFSAERTGGSVSTLTIQRTQQEDSAVYLCASSLLAVDSNQPQHFGDGTRLSIL.

In DNA form, the CDR3 reads TGTGCCAGCAGCTTAGCGACGGGTAACACTGAAGCTTTCTTT. Translated, it gives CASSLATGNTEAFF. The genes are TRBV7-9 and TRBJ1-1; the D is unclear. With 0 bases removed from V and 2 bases from J, the gap between germline ends came to 7 bases. CDR1 and CDR2 from the germline V gene are SEHNR and FQNEAQ (reference sequence). The CDR3 extends over 14 amino acids.

DNA for the CDR3: TGCGCCAGCAGCTTAGACAGTGTCTCCTACGAGCAGTACTTC. This codes for CASSLDSVSYEQYF. V gene TRBV5-1 combines with J gene TRBJ2-7, with a tentative D call TRBD1 (5 bases). CDR3 length: 14 amino acids. Looked up from germline, CDR1 is SGHRS and CDR2 is YFSETQ. Trimming pared 2 bases from V and 0 bases from J, leaving 9 bases between.

The chain links TRBV27 to TRBJ1-1; 9 nucleotides agree with TRBD1. CDR1 and CDR2 from the germline V gene are MNHEY and SMNVEV (reference sequence). V lost 1 base and J lost 6; bases outside the gene matches: 12. CDR3 length: 17 amino acids. The DNA for the CDR3 is TGTGCCAGCAGTTTATTTGGGACAGGGTTTGCTTCCCCTGAAGCTTTCTTT. This gives the protein CASSLFGTGFASPEAFF.